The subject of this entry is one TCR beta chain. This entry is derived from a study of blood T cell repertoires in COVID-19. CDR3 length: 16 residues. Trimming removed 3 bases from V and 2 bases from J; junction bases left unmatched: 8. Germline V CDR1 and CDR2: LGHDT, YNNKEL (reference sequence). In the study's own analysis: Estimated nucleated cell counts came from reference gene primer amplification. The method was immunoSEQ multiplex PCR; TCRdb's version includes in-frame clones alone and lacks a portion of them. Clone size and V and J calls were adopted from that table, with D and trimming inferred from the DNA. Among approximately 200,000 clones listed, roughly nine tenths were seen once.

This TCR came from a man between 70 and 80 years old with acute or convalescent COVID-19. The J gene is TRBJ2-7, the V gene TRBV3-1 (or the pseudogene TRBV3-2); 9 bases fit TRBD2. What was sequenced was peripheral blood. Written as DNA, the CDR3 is TGTGCCAGCAGCCAGCTGGGCGGGGGGGCTACCTACGAGCAGTACTTC. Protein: CASSQLGGGATYEQYF.